These T cell receptor beta chains were read from a single sample in a study of early T cells in non-severe SARS-CoV-2 infection. One entry per CDR3 protein results from TCRdb running MiXCR on the 5' RACE reads. The sample carries tens of thousands of distinct CDR3 sequences, around 9.1% recorded once. This material consisted of whole blood, taken at baseline. The receptors were sampled from an adult who was a healthcare worker with PCR-confirmed SARS-CoV-2 infection or an uninfected control (not recorded which). Each CDR3 is given with its conserved first and last residue. A D gene is named only where the DNA matches it firmly. For some rows the clone size is stated as once, few or many, or as a class when expanded; others skip it.

d_call j_call v_call clone_size cdr3_nt cdr3_aa
NA TRBJ1-1 TRBV7-9 NA TGTGCCAGCAGCTCAGAACAGGGTTATGTGAACACTGAAGTTTTCTTT CASSSEQGYVNTEVFF
NA TRBJ2-7 TRBV5-4 few TGTGCCAGCAGCTTAGAAGGACTAACCTACGAGCAGTACTTC CASSLEGLTYEQYF
NA TRBJ1-1 TRBV20-1 NA TGCAGTGCTCGGGGGGGAGGGCCCCAGGCTTTCTTT CSARGGGPQAFF
NA TRBJ1-1 TRBV4-3 many TGCGCCAGCAGCCAAGTCGGGGTAAACACTGAAGCTTTCTTT CASSQVGVNTEAFF
NA TRBJ1-6 TRBV6-6 many TGTGCCAGCAGTCGGGACGGAAGCTCCTATAATTCACCCCTCCACTTT CASSRDGSSYNSPLHF
NA TRBJ1-4 TRBV12-3/TRBV12-4 NA TGTGCCAGCAGTTTTTCAGGAAAACTGTTTTTT CASSFSGKLFF
NA TRBJ2-1 TRBV2 many TGTGCCAGCAGGACTGGGACATTTTCCTACAATGAGCAGTTCTTC CASRTGTFSYNEQFF
TRBD1 TRBJ2-7 TRBV2 few TGTGCCAGCAGTGCTAGGACAGGGACCTACGAGCAGTACTTC CASSARTGTYEQYF
NA TRBJ1-6 TRBV19 many TGTGCCAGTAGTATCTTGCAGAATTCACCCCTCCACTTT CASSILQNSPLHF
NA TRBJ2-7 TRBV21-1 NA TGTGCCAGCAGCAAAGGCCCTTGGGGAAAGCCCTACGAGCAGTACTTC CASSKGPWGKPYEQYF
TRBD1 TRBJ2-7 TRBV7-2 NA TGTGCCAGCAGCTTAGCGCCTGAGACAGGGATTTACGAGCAGTACTTC CASSLAPETGIYEQYF
TRBD1 TRBJ2-7 TRBV11-2 many TGTGCCAGCAGCTTTGACAGGGCTGCCAACGAGCAGTACTTC CASSFDRAANEQYF
NA TRBJ1-2 TRBV7-3 many TGTGCCAGCAGCTTTGATCAGTATGGCTACACCTTC CASSFDQYGYTF
TRBD1 TRBJ1-1 TRBV12-3/TRBV12-4 NA TGTGCCAGCAGTTTTATGGGACAGGGTGAAGCTTTCTTT CASSFMGQGEAFF
TRBD2 TRBJ2-3 TRBV4-3 few TGCGCCAGCAGCCGACAACTAGCGGGGGCCGGGTTGGCAGATACGCAGTATTTT CASSRQLAGAGLADTQYF
NA TRBJ2-1 TRBV5-1 many TGCGCCAGCAGCTTGGACACAAACAATGAGCAGTTCTTC CASSLDTNNEQFF
NA TRBJ2-6 TRBV4-2 NA TGTGCCAGCAGCCAAGATCCGGTATCTGGGGCCAACGTCCTGACTTTC CASSQDPVSGANVLTF
NA TRBJ2-7 TRBV11-2 few TGTGCCAGCAGCAGAGGGGCCGGTCCCTACGAGCAGTACTTC CASSRGAGPYEQYF
NA TRBJ2-7 TRBV4-1 NA TGCGCCAGCAGCCAGACGGGCGGGTACGAGCAGTACTTC CASSQTGGYEQYF
NA TRBJ1-6 TRBV7-6 NA TGTGCCAGCAGCTTAGGTGGCATGAGCGGGGACTATAATTCACCCCTCCACTTT CASSLGGMSGDYNSPLHF
NA TRBJ2-3 TRBV5-1 many TGCGCCAGCAGCTTGGGTGTTCGTAGGGCCACAGGGCGCCCGGATACGCAGTATTTT CASSLGVRRATGRPDTQYF
NA TRBJ2-7 TRBV11-2 few TGTGCCAGCAGCTTAGATCCCCTCGGGACCTACTCCTACGAGCAGTACTTC CASSLDPLGTYSYEQYF
NA TRBJ2-6 TRBV2 few TGTGCCAGCAGAGGGGGGATCTCTGGGGCCAACGTCCTGACTTTC CASRGGISGANVLTF
TRBD1 TRBJ1-2 TRBV5-5 NA TGTGCCAGCAGCTTGGACGACGCAGGGGGGAAAGATGGCTACACCTTC CASSLDDAGGKDGYTF
NA TRBJ1-6 TRBV4-3 NA TGCGCCAGCAGCCAAGTAGCGGGGGTCAGGTCACCCCTCCACTTT CASSQVAGVRSPLHF
NA TRBJ1-1 TRBV12-3/TRBV12-4 many TGTGCCGGCGCCGCGGGACACAAGAACACTGAAGCTTTCTTT CAGAAGHKNTEAFF
NA TRBJ2-5 TRBV10-3 NA TGTGCCACGAGACAGTCTCAAGAGACCCAGTACTTC CATRQSQETQYF
NA TRBJ1-1 TRBV3-1 few TGTGCCAGCAGCCCGGGTTCTGAAGCTTTCTTT CASSPGSEAFF
NA TRBJ2-3 TRBV12-3/TRBV12-4 many TGTGCCAGCAGTCTGGGGAGGAGCACAGATACGCAGTATTTT CASSLGRSTDTQYF
NA TRBJ2-1 TRBV2 NA TGTGCCAGCGGTTGGAGGGGGCCTGAGCAGTTCTTC CASGWRGPEQFF
NA TRBJ1-5 TRBV7-2 NA TGTGCCAGCAGCCCATCGGAGGGGTATGTGCCCCAGCATTTT CASSPSEGYVPQHF
TRBD1 TRBJ1-1 TRBV7-9 NA TGTGCCAGCACACGAGACAGGGTTACTGAAGCTTTCTTT CASTRDRVTEAFF
TRBD1 TRBJ1-3 TRBV5-6 NA TGTGCCAGCAGCTTGGCAGGGGGATCTGGAAACACCATATATTTT CASSLAGGSGNTIYF
NA TRBJ2-1 TRBV19 few TGTGCCAGTAGTATATTCGGGGCGTCTATCGATGAGCAGTTCTTC CASSIFGASIDEQFF
NA TRBJ2-7 TRBV19 many TGTGCCAGTAGGGACTGGGAAACCTACGAGCAGTACTTC CASRDWETYEQYF
NA TRBJ1-5 TRBV19 few TGTGCCAGTAGTGATTTCAATCAGGGAAATCAGCCCCAGCATTTT CASSDFNQGNQPQHF
TRBD1 TRBJ2-3 TRBV24-1 NA TGTGCCACCAGTGACCCGGGACAGGGCACAGATACGCAGTATTTT CATSDPGQGTDTQYF
NA TRBJ1-4 TRBV2 many TGTGCCAGCAGTGACGACGATGAAAAACTGTTTTTT CASSDDDEKLFF
NA TRBJ1-5 TRBV12-3/TRBV12-4 few TGTGCCAGCAGTTTATACAGGGCGGAGAATCAGCCCCAGCATTTT CASSLYRAENQPQHF
NA TRBJ1-5 TRBV24-1 few TGTGCCACCAGTGAAGCCGTCGGGCCCCAGCATTTT CATSEAVGPQHF
TRBD1 TRBJ1-2 TRBV11-2 few TGTGCCAGCAGCGAGGCAGGGGGCATTAACTATGGCTACACCTTC CASSEAGGINYGYTF
NA TRBJ1-2 TRBV5-4 few TGTGCCAGCAGCTTGGCCGGGTCTGCTTATGGCTACACCTTC CASSLAGSAYGYTF
NA TRBJ1-6 TRBV2 many TGTGCCAGCAGTAGCTTGGGGGGAAGAAATTCACCCCTCCACTTT CASSSLGGRNSPLHF
TRBD2 TRBJ2-3 TRBV7-2 many TGTGCCAGCAGCTTAGTTGCGGGGGGGGCAGATACGCAGTATTTT CASSLVAGGADTQYF
NA TRBJ2-6 TRBV14 NA TGTGCCAGCAGCGCTTTACCCGGGGGGCTCACCTCTGGGGCCAACGTCCTGACTTTC CASSALPGGLTSGANVLTF
NA TRBJ2-4 TRBV19 NA TGTGCCAGTAGTATCGAACCGAAAAACATTCAGTACTTC CASSIEPKNIQYF
NA TRBJ1-6 TRBV7-8 NA TGTGTCAGCAGCGGTACCCCGGGACCCCTCCACTTT CVSSGTPGPLHF
NA TRBJ2-2 TRBV9 NA TGTGCCAGCAGCGTATCCCTCTTCCCCACGTGGGAGCTGTTTTTT CASSVSLFPTWELFF
NA TRBJ1-1 TRBV28 NA TGTGCCAGCAGTTTATCCCCGACGGTTGAAGCTTTCTTT CASSLSPTVEAFF
TRBD1 TRBJ2-7 TRBV20-1 many TGCAGTGCTAGTTCCGGGACAGAATCCTACGAGCAGTACTTC CSASSGTESYEQYF
TRBD2 TRBJ2-3 TRBV12-3/TRBV12-4 many TGTGCCAGCAGCCTGAGCGGGGGGCCCCCCACAGATACGCAGTATTTT CASSLSGGPPTDTQYF
NA TRBJ2-7 TRBV11-3 few TGTGCCAGCAGTTCAATACGATCCGTCCAGGAGCAGTACTTC CASSSIRSVQEQYF
TRBD2 TRBJ2-5 TRBV6-6 NA TGTGCCAGCAGTCCCGTTTTCGGCGGGGGGGCGGATGAGACCCAGTACTTC CASSPVFGGGADETQYF
NA TRBJ1-2 TRBV10-3 NA TGTGCCATCAGTCCAGAGAACTATGGCTACACCTTC CAISPENYGYTF
NA TRBJ1-1 TRBV5-1 NA TGCGCCAGCAGCCCGGGAGATATCACTGAAGCTTTCTTT CASSPGDITEAFF
TRBD2 TRBJ2-2 TRBV12-3/TRBV12-4 many TGTGCCAGCACCCCGACGGGGGGTCCGAACACCGGGGAGCTGTTTTTT CASTPTGGPNTGELFF
NA TRBJ1-5 TRBV5-4 NA TGTGCCAGCAGCTCGGGGCAAGATCAGCCCCAGCATTTT CASSSGQDQPQHF
TRBD2 TRBJ2-1 TRBV20-1 many TGCAGTGCTAGTGGTCTAGCGGGGGGCCAATATAGTAATGAGCAGTTCTTC CSASGLAGGQYSNEQFF
TRBD2 TRBJ2-1 TRBV24-1 many TGTGCCACCAGTGCTAGCGGGGGGGCCTACAATGAGCAGTTCTTC CATSASGGAYNEQFF